This paragraph reports one T cell receptor beta chain. The antigen remains undetermined. The data belong to a study of shared clonotypes between healthy human individuals. Study-level information: Three CD4 naive, three CD4 memory, two CD8 naive and one CD8 memory plate were used per donor. Regarding the study as a whole: Across subsets, estimated richness was generally greater for naive than for memory populations.

Some clones are missing from TCRdb's copy, which holds only in-frame ones; the method was immunoSEQ multiplex PCR. The sample records approximately 250,000 clones, 50% to 80% being singletons. The CDR3 is 15 amino acids. V was pared by 4 bases and J by 4 bases, with 15 bases between. Germline V gives CDR1 SGDLS, CDR2 YYNGEE. Material: memory CD4+ T cells sorted from blood. As for subset: CD45RA-negative fraction. V usage is TRBV9 and J usage is TRBJ1-3; tentatively, D is TRBD1 (6 bases). The clonotype comes from a man aged 30-40 years in good health. CDR3 nucleotide sequence: TGTGCCAGCAGCCGCTTAGGGGGGAGAGGAAACACCATATATTTT. It yields the protein CASSRLGGRGNTIYF.